Listed here are 31 T cell receptor beta chains from one sample, sequenced in a study of cytomegalovirus exposure and HLA in healthy donors (TCRdb year 2017). Library construction relied on the immunoSEQ multiplex PCR assay. TCRdb limited this immuneACCESS table to in-frame rearrangements with V and J called. A share of clones is missing; checked studies link under half to unresolved V genes, and the rest is unexplained. The sample table lists about 150,000 clones, about 86% of them with a count of one. Of the sample, approximately 2% is held by the ten largest clones. The sample comprised PBMCs. These receptors all come from a human donor in good health.

This chain connects TRBV9 to TRBJ1-1; unclear D gene. The CDR3 spans 15 residues. Trimming pared 0 bases from V and 1 base from J, leaving 10 bases between. CDR1 and CDR2 from the germline V gene are SGDLS and YYNGEE. Here the CDR3 reads CASSVDPYTNTEAFF. CDR3 nucleotide sequence: TGTGCCAGCAGCGTAGACCCGTACACGAACACTGAAGCTTTCTTT.

The chain links TRBV9 to TRBJ2-1; D is undetermined. Germline-derived CDR1 and CDR2 are SGDLS and YYNGEE. This CDR3 comprises 14 residues. V lost 3 bases, J lost 7 bases, and 14 bases lay in between. The CDR3 DNA reads as TGTGCCAGCAGCGGAATAGTGGTCCCGAATGAGCAGTTCTTC. It codes for CASSGIVVPNEQFF.

This clone appeared a single time. The genes are TRBV28 and TRBJ2-1, with TRBD2 identical over 11 bases. With V trimmed by 4 bases and J by 7 bases, 6 bases remained unmatched. The CDR3 is 15 amino acids. Germline V gene lookup returns CDR1 MDHEN and CDR2 SYDVKM. This CDR3 is CASSSGLAGDNEQFF. The CDR3 DNA is TGTGCCAGCAGTTCCGGACTAGCGGGCGATAATGAGCAGTTCTTC.

Only one count was recorded for this clone. V and J are TRBV5-1 and TRBJ2-5, with D possibly TRBD2 on 6 matching bases. V lost 1 base and J lost 7, with 17 bases in between. The CDR3 extends over 15 amino acids. The germline gives CDR1 SGHRS, CDR2 YFSETQ. The CDR3 loop reads CASSLWRRDEGTQYF. CDR3 DNA: TGCGCCAGCAGCTTGTGGAGGAGGGATGAAGGGACCCAGTACTTC. The complete variable domain, with remaining parts taken from reference TRBV5-1 and TRBJ2-5, reads KAGVTQTPRYLIKTRGQQVTLSCSPISGHRSVSWYQQTPGQGLQFLFEYFSETQRNKGNFPGRFSGRQFSNSRSEMNVSTLELGDSALYLCASSLWRRDEGTQYFGPGTRLLVL.

This chain uses TRBV19 with TRBJ2-3; 7 nucleotides line up with TRBD2. The ends lost 7 bases at V and 0 bases at J; junction bases unmatched: 7. Germline assignment: CDR1 LNHDA and CDR2 SQIVND (reference sequence). This CDR3 is 15 amino acids long. In DNA, the CDR3 is TGTGCCAGTACCCCGGGAGGAGCTAGCACAGATACGCAGTATTTT. It yields the protein CASTPGGASTDTQYF. Complete variable domain (other parts from reference TRBV19 and TRBJ2-3): DGGITQSPKYLFRKEGQNVTLSCEQNLNHDAMYWYRQDPGQGLRLIYYSQIVNDFQKGDIAEGYSVSREKKESFPLTVTSAQKNPTAFYLCASTPGGASTDTQYFGPGTRLTVL.

V is TRBV5-1 and J is TRBJ1-2, with unresolved D. The V and J ends lost 5 bases and 8 bases respectively, with 13 bases between them. The CDR3 sequence is 12 residues long. The germline V gene encodes CDR1 SGHRS and CDR2 YFSETQ. CDR3 coding DNA: TGCGCCAGCAGATTTGACACGGGAGGCTACACCTTC. Translation: CASRFDTGGYTF.

Points on this clone: The junction and the germline gene differ at one end; a read error may be behind it. This chain uses TRBV19 with TRBJ1-1; D unclear. The germline V gene has CDR1 LNHDA and CDR2 SQIVND (reference sequence). The CDR3 consists of 13 residues. The CDR3 nucleotides read TGTGCCAGTAGTATCCCGGGCCTCCTGAGGGCTTTTTTT. This sequence encodes CASSIPGLLRAFF.

CDR3 bases: TGTGCCAGCAGTCTCCCGGGACAGGGACGGGGTGAGCAGTTCTTC. It is translated as CASSLPGQGRGEQFF. The chain is built from TRBV5-4 and TRBJ2-1; 9 bases match TRBD1. Germline-derived CDR1 and CDR2 are SGHNT and YYREEE (reference sequence). The J segment lost 9 bases and the V segment lost 5 bases, leaving 12 bases of the junction unmatched. The CDR3 has 15 amino acids.

This sequence joins TRBV28 and TRBJ2-7, with 9 bases lining up with TRBD1. Germline trimming cut 5 bases from V and 6 bases from J; bases unmatched to any gene: 8. The CDR3 is made up of 14 amino acids. Germline CDR1 is MDHEN and CDR2 is SYDVKM. CDR3 loop: CASSPGTGLVEQYF. In DNA form, the CDR3 reads TGTGCCAGCAGTCCCGGGACAGGGCTTGTCGAGCAGTACTTC.

V usage is TRBV11-3 and J usage is TRBJ1-2; D is uncertain. CDR1 and CDR2 (germline): SGHNT, YENEEA. The CDR3 has 12 amino acids. The V and J ends lost 3 bases and 6 bases respectively, with 8 bases between them. CDR3 sequence reads: CASSFNGNGYTF. CDR3 bases: TGTGCCAGCAGCTTTAACGGGAATGGCTACACCTTC.

The V gene is TRBV27, the J gene TRBJ2-7, with TRBD1 matching 7 bases. The germline V gene encodes CDR1 MNHEY and CDR2 SMNVEV (reference sequence). CDR3 length: 14 residues. The junction had 6 bases not matched to a gene; V was cut back by 6 bases and J by 1 base. The CDR3 DNA follows: TGTGCCAGCAGCCAAAGACAGGGTTCCTACGAGCAGTACTTC. As protein: CASSQRQGSYEQYF.

This chain joins TRBV2 and TRBJ1-4; 9 bases are a match to TRBD1. The CDR3 contains 16 residues. Losses at the gene ends were 6 bases for V and 5 bases for J; bases not matched to a gene: 10. The germline V gene has CDR1 SNHLY and CDR2 FYNNEI. CDR3 in DNA: TGTGCCAGCAGCAAGACCCGACAGGGGGGGAATGAAAAACTGTTTTTT. It specifies CASSKTRQGGNEKLFF.

The rearrangement joins TRBV7-2 to TRBJ1-5; possibly TRBD1 for D (6 bases). This CDR3 is built from 14 residues. V dropped 4 bases and J dropped 6 bases, with 13 bases sitting between them. The germline V gene encodes CDR1 SGHTA and CDR2 FQGNSA. CDR3 nucleotide sequence: TGTGCCAGCAGCTCTCAGGGACATGGTCAGCCCCAGCATTTT. Translated: CASSSQGHGQPQHF.

The chain combines TRBV5-1 with TRBJ2-5; 11 positions match TRBD2. CDR3 length: 15 amino acids. Germline V gene sequence: CDR1 SGHRS, CDR2 YFSETQ. V dropped 2 bases and J dropped 5; count of bases not matched to a gene: 5. The CDR3: CASSFSLAGAETQYF. The CDR3 bases are TGCGCCAGCAGCTTTTCACTAGCGGGAGCCGAGACCCAGTACTTC.

V and J are TRBV28 and TRBJ1-5, with a tentative D call TRBD1 (5 bases). This CDR3 comprises 15 residues. The V and J ends lost 3 bases and 0 bases respectively, with 9 bases between them. Germline values: CDR1 MDHEN, CDR2 SYDVKM. CDR3 bases: TGTGCCAGCAGTTTTTGGGGGGATAGCAATCAGCCCCAGCATTTT. Its translation: CASSFWGDSNQPQHF.

This clone occurred once. V and J are TRBV29-1 and TRBJ2-2; TRBD1 matches at 9 bases. V was pared by 0 bases and J by 2 bases, with 4 bases of the junction left unmatched. The CDR3 has 16 amino acids. Germline CDR1 SQVTM, CDR2 ANQGSEA. This CDR3 is CSVEDWTGVNTGELFF. CDR3 bases: TGCAGCGTTGAAGATTGGACAGGGGTTAACACCGGGGAGCTGTTTTTT.

In DNA, the CDR3 is TGCAGCGTCGGGGGATTTACCTACAATGAGCAGTTCTTC. Translated: CSVGGFTYNEQFF. The genes are TRBV29-1 and TRBJ2-1; possible D gene TRBD2, 6 bases. Germline values: CDR1 SQVTM, CDR2 ANQGSEA. V lost 6 bases to trimming and J lost 2 bases, with 11 bases between them. The CDR3 is made up of 13 amino acids.

The V and J genes are TRBV6-6 and TRBJ2-7, with D maybe TRBD2 (6 bases). Germline V CDR1 and CDR2: MNHNY, SVGAGI (reference sequence). The V end was cut by 2 bases, the J end by 7 bases, with 15 bases between. CDR3 length: 14 residues. CDR3 region: CASSYPGTPNEQYF. The DNA for the CDR3 is TGTGCCAGCAGTTACCCCGGGACTCCTAATGAGCAGTACTTC.

The chain employs TRBV7-3 and TRBJ1-1; D is unclear. Germline CDR1 is SGHTA and CDR2 is FQGTGA. This CDR3 is 14 amino acids long. V lost 6 bases and J lost 3, with 14 bases in between. CDR3 region: CASRPRREDTEAFF. Written as DNA, the CDR3 is TGTGCCAGCAGACCGAGACGGGAAGACACTGAAGCTTTCTTT.

CDR3 DNA sequence: TGTGCCAGCAGACCAGGACTAGCCTACGAGCAGTACTTC. Translating gives CASRPGLAYEQYF. The J gene is TRBJ2-7, the V gene TRBV28; 7 bases agree with TRBD2. The CDR3 length is 13 residues. Trimming cost V 6 bases and J 2 bases; bases outside gene matches: 4. The germline CDR1 and CDR2 sequences are MDHEN and SYDVKM. Full variable domain (missing parts from reference TRBV28 and TRBJ2-7): DVKVTQSSRYLVKRTGEKVFLECVQDMDHENMFWYRQDPGLGLRLIYFSYDVKMKEKGDIPEGYSVSREKKERFSLILESASTNQTSMYLCASRPGLAYEQYFGPGTRLTVT.

This chain links TRBV12-1 with TRBJ2-3; the DNA was not compared with TRBD2, the D call given in the table. TRBV12-1 is classified as a pseudogene. The CDR3 has 17 residues. The CDR3 loop is CASSPNGGIVCTDTQYF. For the CDR3, the DNA is TGTGCCAGCAGCCCGAATGGGGGGATAGTGTGCACAGATACGCAGTATTTT.

V and J are TRBV2 and TRBJ2-5; the match to TRBD1 covers 9 bases. The CDR3 is 15 amino acids. Germline V gives CDR1 SNHLY, CDR2 FYNNEI. V dropped 6 bases and J dropped 4; count of bases not matched to a gene: 9. CDR3 region: CASSPRQGGGETQYF. The CDR3 nucleotides are TGTGCCAGCAGCCCTCGACAGGGGGGAGGAGAGACCCAGTACTTC.

This clone was seen more than once but under ten times. V and J are TRBV2 and TRBJ1-4, with TRBD1 matching over 9 bases. The CDR3 runs 14 residues. With V trimmed by 7 bases and J by 3 bases, 3 bases remained unmatched. Germline V CDR1 and CDR2: SNHLY, FYNNEI. The DNA for the CDR3 is TGTGCCAGCAAAGACAGGGGGGCTAATGAAAAACTGTTTTTT. This codes for CASKDRGANEKLFF.

This chain uses TRBV7-2 with TRBJ2-5, with 7 bases identical to TRBD1. Germline CDR1 is SGHTA and CDR2 is FQGNSA. V was clipped by 8 bases and J by 1 base; unmatched bases: 7. The CDR3 extends over 14 amino acids. CDR3 DNA: TGTGCCAGCGGCCTGAGGGGGCGCCAAGAGACCCAGTACTTC. Amino acids: CASGLRGRQETQYF. Supplemented by reference TRBV7-2 and TRBJ2-5, the full variable domain reads GAGVSQSPSNKVTEKGKDVELRCDPISGHTALYWYRQSLGQGLEFLIYFQGNSAPDKSGLPSDRFSAERTGGSVSTLTIQRTQQEDSAVYLCASGLRGRQETQYFGPGTRLLVL.

The CDR3 loop is CASSFGTPGEKLFF. The CDR3 DNA follows: TGTGCCAGCAGTTTCGGGACTCCGGGAGAAAAACTGTTTTTT. The chain couples TRBV27 to TRBJ1-4, with a tentative D call TRBD1 (5 bases). Per germline, CDR1 MNHEY and CDR2 SMNVEV (reference sequence). This CDR3 region has 14 residues. V was clipped by 3 bases and J by 8 bases, with 13 bases between them.

The chain couples TRBV10-3 to TRBJ1-1; 9 nucleotides match TRBD1. CDR1 ENHRY and CDR2 SYGVKD come from the germline V gene. This CDR3 has 15 residues. V shed 5 bases, J shed 5 bases, and the junction held 9 bases outside the gene matches. CDR3 in DNA: TGTGCCATCAGTTCGGGACAGGGAGGTAAGACTGAAGCTTTCTTT. This sequence encodes CAISSGQGGKTEAFF.

The chain recombines TRBV27 with TRBJ1-1; possibly TRBD1 for D (5 bases). The V end lost 5 bases, the J end lost 5 bases, and 18 bases lay between the germline ends. CDR3 length: 15 residues. Germline CDR1 is MNHEY and CDR2 is SMNVEV (reference sequence). The CDR3 protein is CASSPTWGEGTEAFF. DNA of the CDR3: TGTGCCAGCAGTCCTACCTGGGGGGAAGGTACTGAAGCTTTCTTT.

In its sample, this clone was seen once. This chain connects TRBV5-1 to TRBJ1-1; 9 nucleotides match TRBD1. This CDR3 spans 14 amino acids. The germline V gene has CDR1 SGHRS and CDR2 YFSETQ. V dropped 2 bases and J dropped 6; count of bases not matched to a gene: 5. The CDR3 here is CASSFGTGFAEAFF. The DNA of the CDR3 is TGCGCCAGCAGCTTCGGGACAGGGTTTGCTGAAGCTTTCTTT.

The rearrangement uses TRBV6-6 and TRBJ2-1, with 7 bases lining up with TRBD1. The length of the CDR3 is 14 residues. Germline trimming cut 8 bases from V and 15 bases from J; bases unmatched to any gene: 19. CDR1 is MNHNY and CDR2 is SVGAGI in the germline V gene (reference sequence). The CDR3 here is CASSKGAGWGSRFF. Written as DNA, the CDR3 is TGTGCCAGCTCAAAGGGGGCCGGCTGGGGGTCGCGGTTCTTC.

This chain uses TRBV30 with TRBJ2-7; 10 nucleotides align to TRBD2. With V trimmed by 4 bases and J by 6 bases, 9 bases remained unmatched. The germline CDR1 and CDR2 sequences are GTSNPN and SVGIG (reference sequence). The CDR3 consists of 14 residues. The CDR3 DNA follows: TGTGCCTGGACCATGACTAGCGGGTCGCCCGAGCAGTACTTC. It is translated as CAWTMTSGSPEQYF.

The table lists this clone with a few counts. This rearrangement joins TRBV9 to TRBJ1-2; TRBD1 matches 7 bases. The CDR3 has 13 amino acids. Germline assignment: CDR1 SGDLS and CDR2 YYNGEE. V trimming: 7 bases; J trimming: 3 bases; junction bases outside the gene matches: 6. CDR3 nucleotide sequence: TGTGCCAGCGGAAGGGACAGAGACTATGGCTACACCTTC. Amino acid sequence: CASGRDRDYGYTF. The full variable domain, its missing parts supplied by reference TRBV9 and TRBJ1-2, is DSGVTQTPKHLITATGQRVTLRCSPRSGDLSVYWYQQSLDQGLQFLIQYYNGEERAKGNILERFSAQQFPDLHSELNLSSLELGDSALYFCASGRDRDYGYTFGSGTRLTVV.